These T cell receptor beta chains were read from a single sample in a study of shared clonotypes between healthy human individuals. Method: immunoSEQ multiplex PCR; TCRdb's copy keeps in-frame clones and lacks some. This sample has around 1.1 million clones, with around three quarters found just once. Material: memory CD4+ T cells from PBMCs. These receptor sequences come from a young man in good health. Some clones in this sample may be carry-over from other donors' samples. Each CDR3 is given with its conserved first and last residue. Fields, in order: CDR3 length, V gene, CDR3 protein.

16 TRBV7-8 CASSHSGGGRDWPQHF
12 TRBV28 CASKPGDQPQHF
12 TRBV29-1 CSVVPGGTEAFF
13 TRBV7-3 CASSSGPKETQYF
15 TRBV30 CAWSVIWQTGNTIYF
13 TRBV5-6 CASKMSGGDTQYF
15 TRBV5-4 CASSSRTGGDDGYTF
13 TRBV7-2 CASSLRGVHEQYF
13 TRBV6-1 CASRPVPGNEQFF
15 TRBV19 CASSIPSGGVNEQFF
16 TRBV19 CASSRGEGRVTGELFF
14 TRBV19 CASSTTGGFTEAFF
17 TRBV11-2 CASSRYGLGSSYNEQFF
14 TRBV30 CAWNLAAPDNEQFF